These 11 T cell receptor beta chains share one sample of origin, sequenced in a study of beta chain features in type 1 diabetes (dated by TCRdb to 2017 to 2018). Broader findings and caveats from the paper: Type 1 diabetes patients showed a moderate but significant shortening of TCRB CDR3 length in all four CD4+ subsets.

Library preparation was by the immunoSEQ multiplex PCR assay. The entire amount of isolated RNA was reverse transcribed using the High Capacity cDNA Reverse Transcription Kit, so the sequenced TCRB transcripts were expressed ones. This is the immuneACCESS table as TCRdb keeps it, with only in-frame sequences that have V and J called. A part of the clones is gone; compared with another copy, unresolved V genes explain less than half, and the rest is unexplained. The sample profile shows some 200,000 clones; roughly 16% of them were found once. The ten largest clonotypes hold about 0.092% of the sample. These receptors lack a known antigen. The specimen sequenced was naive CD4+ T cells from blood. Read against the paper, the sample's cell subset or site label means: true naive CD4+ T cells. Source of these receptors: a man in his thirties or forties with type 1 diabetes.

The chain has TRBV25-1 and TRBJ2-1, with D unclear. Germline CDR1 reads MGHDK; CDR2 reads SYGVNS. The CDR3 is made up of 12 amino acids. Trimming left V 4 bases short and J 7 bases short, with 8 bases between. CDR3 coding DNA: TGTGCCAGCAGTGGCAACATGAATGAGCAGTTCTTC. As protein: CASSGNMNEQFF.

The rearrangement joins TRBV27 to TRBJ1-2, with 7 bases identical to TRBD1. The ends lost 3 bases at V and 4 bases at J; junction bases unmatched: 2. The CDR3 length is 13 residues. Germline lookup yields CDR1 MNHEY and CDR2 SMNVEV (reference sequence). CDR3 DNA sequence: TGTGCCAGCAGTTTGGCAGGGGGCTATGGCTACACCTTC. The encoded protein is CASSLAGGYGYTF.

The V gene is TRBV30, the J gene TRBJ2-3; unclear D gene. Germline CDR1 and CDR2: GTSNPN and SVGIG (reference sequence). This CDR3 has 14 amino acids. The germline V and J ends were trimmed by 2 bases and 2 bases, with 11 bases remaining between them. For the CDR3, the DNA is TGTGCCTGGAGTCCGCCGCCCGCCACAGATACGCAGTATTTT. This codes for CAWSPPPATDTQYF.

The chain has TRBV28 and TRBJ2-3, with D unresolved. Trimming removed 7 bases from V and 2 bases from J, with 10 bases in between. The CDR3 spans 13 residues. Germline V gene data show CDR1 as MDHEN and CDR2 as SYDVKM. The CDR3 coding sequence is TGTGCCAGCAAGGAGTTTGTCACAGATACGCAGTATTTT. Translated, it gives CASKEFVTDTQYF.

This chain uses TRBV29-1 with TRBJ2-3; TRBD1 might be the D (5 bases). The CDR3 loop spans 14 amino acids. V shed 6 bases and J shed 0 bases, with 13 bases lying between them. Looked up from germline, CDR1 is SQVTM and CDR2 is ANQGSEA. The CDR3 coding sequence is TGCAGCGTCACAGGAGTCGCTAGCACAGATACGCAGTATTTT. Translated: CSVTGVASTDTQYF.

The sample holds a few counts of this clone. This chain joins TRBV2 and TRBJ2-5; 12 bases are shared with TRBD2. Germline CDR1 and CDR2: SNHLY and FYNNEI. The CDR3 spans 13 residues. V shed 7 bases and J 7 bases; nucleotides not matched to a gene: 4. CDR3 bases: TGTGCCAGCAAACTAGCGGGAGGCACGACCCAGTACTTC. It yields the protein CASKLAGGTTQYF.

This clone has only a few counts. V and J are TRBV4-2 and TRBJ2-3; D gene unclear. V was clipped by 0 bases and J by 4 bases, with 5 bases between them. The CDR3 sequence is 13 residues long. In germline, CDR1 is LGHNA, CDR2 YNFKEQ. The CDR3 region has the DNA TGTGCCAGCAGCCAAGATCTGGCAGATACGCAGTATTTT. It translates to CASSQDLADTQYF.

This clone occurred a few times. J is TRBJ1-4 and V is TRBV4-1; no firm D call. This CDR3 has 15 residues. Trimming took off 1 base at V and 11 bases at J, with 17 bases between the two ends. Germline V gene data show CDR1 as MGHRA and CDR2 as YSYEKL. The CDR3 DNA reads TGCGCCAGCAGCCAAGGGCCCGTCAGCAACTCCAAACTGTTTTTT. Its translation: CASSQGPVSNSKLFF.

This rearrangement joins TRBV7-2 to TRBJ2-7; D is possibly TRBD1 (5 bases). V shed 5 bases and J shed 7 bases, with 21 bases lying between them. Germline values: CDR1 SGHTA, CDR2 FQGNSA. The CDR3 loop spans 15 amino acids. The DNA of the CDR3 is TGTGCCAGCAGCCTCCTCGGACACATGGTTGAGGAGCAGTACTTC. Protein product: CASSLLGHMVEEQYF.

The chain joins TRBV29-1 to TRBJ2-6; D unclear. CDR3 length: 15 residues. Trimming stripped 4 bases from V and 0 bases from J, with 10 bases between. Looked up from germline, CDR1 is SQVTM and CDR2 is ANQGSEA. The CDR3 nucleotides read TGCAGCGTTGTCGGAGTCCCCTCTGGGGCCAACGTCCTGACTTTC. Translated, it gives CSVVGVPSGANVLTF.

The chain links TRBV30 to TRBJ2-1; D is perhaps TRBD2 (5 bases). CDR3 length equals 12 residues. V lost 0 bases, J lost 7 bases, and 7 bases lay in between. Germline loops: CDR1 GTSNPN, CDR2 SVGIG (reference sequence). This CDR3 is CAWSVRENEQFF. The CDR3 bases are TGTGCCTGGAGTGTGAGGGAGAATGAGCAGTTCTTC.